This T cell receptor (beta chain) was captured by sequencing in a study of spatial heterogeneity in lung cancer. Study information: Alpha-chain detections were consistently fewer than beta-chain detections among the sequences. Study findings and constraints: Ubiquitous expanded tumor TCRs surfaced in blood more at resection than they did at follow-up.

Time point indicated: sample taken at primary tumor resection. Unsorted tumor, nontumor lung tissue or cryopreserved PBMC supplied the whole RNA. Samples came from roughly 72 TRACERx patients with untreated early-stage lung cancer. Each TCR cDNA molecule bore a unique molecular identifier. TCRdb called the 5' RACE reads again in MiXCR, with one record for every CDR3 protein. The sample holds about 85,000 distinct CDR3 sequences; more than 15% are singletons and the top ten take roughly 5.6%. Comment on this clonotype: Its specificity is not known.

CDR3 length equals 15 residues. V lost 6 bases to trimming and J lost 2 bases; unmatched junction nucleotides: 7. Germline assignment: CDR1 MNHEY and CDR2 SVGAGI. The sequence came from a male donor with early-stage non-small cell lung cancer. This chain connects TRBV6-5 to TRBJ2-3, with 8 bases identical to TRBD2. The source was PBMCs, collected at surgery. The CDR3 reads CASRLSGSYTDTQYF. CDR3 nucleotide sequence: TGTGCCAGCAGATTAAGCGGGAGCTACACAGATACGCAGTATTTT.